This TCR beta chain comes out of a study of post-analysis software for immune sequencing data (dated by TCRdb to about 2015). Regarding the complete study: The recorded disease courses included relapsing-remitting, secondary progressive and progressive-relapsing multiple sclerosis, and some patients had no subtype annotation. Patient repertoires were compared against roughly 12 previously published healthy control repertoires from donors aged 6 to 25 years. A subset of samples was prepared in parallel using single-end sample barcoding, then pooled and co-amplified after Illumina adapter ligation.

TCR beta repertoires were profiled from peripheral blood of 13 young patients with multiple sclerosis to demonstrate the VDJtools post-analysis software. The patients with multiple sclerosis were children and adolescents between about 6 and 17 years of age. Spanning cysteine to phenylalanine, the CDR3 consists of 15 amino acids. Only the CDR3 portion is preserved as DNA: 45 bases, with reading frame beginning at the first base. Per the germline V gene, SGDLS is the CDR1 and YYNGEE is the CDR2. V and J are truncated by 0 bases and 1 base respectively, leaving an intervening sequence of 10 bases. To prepare the library, PCR was applied. Sequenced on an Illumina HiSeq 2500. To reduce PCR and sequencing biases, unique molecular identifiers were incorporated into the TCR beta cDNA libraries. Every 1 to 10 million input T cells yielded roughly 500,000 cDNA molecules, meaning each molecule approximated one T cell. The patient libraries were prepared and sequenced using the same protocol as the earlier healthy control dataset. Within a given batch, samples were prepared together, multiplexed and sequenced on the same HiSeq lane. Processing in the source paper ran as follows. MIGEC was used to process the raw barcoded reads, and molecular identifier groups with only a single read were discarded before consensus assembly and CDR3 extraction. Clonotype tables were post-analysed with VDJtools, and diversity was normalized by down-sampling all datasets to the smallest sample size. To correct batch-related cross-sample contamination, repertoire overlap clustering matched CDR3 amino acid sequences but not nucleotide sequences. TCRdb trimmed public reads at Q25 via fastp, called clones via MiXCR and kept in-frame beta chains. Here each entry gathers all rows of one CDR3 protein and keeps the most common genes and DNA. The V and J calls and clone size come from TCRdb's table, not from the authors' own analysis. This sample comprises 750,000 to 950,000 distinct CDR3 sequences, under 60% of them detected only once. Roughly 5% of the sample is in the top ten clones.

General conclusions and limits of the study: Direct clustering with F measure showed strong co-clustering of samples prepared in the same batch, prompting a batch-effect correction. Multiple sclerosis patients had significantly lower normalized Chao1 diversity than controls, a result that suggests substantial peripheral T-cell clonal expansion. The multiple sclerosis patient group was slightly younger than the control group. Patients showed significantly higher frequencies than controls for several TRBV segments, among them TRBV5-6, TRBV5-1 and TRBV20-1.

As to this clonotype: What antigen it recognizes has not been identified. Base-call qualities are not available, and no considerably larger clone is one nucleotide away.

The TCR sequence derives from a girl under 18 with multiple sclerosis. The chain joins TRBV9 to TRBJ1-1; the D gene identity is not certain. The sequenced sample consisted of blood. In nucleotides, the sequence is TGTGCCAGCAGCGTAGTTTCGGGAGGGAACACTGAAGCTTTCTTT. Translated, it gives CASSVVSGGNTEAFF. Joined to the reference TRBV9 and TRBJ1-1 proteins, this CDR3 gives the full variable domain: DSGVTQTPKHLITATGQRVTLRCSPRSGDLSVYWYQQSLDQGLQFLIQYYNGEERAKGNILERFSAQQFPDLHSELNLSSLELGDSALYFCASSVVSGGNTEAFFGQGTRLTVV.